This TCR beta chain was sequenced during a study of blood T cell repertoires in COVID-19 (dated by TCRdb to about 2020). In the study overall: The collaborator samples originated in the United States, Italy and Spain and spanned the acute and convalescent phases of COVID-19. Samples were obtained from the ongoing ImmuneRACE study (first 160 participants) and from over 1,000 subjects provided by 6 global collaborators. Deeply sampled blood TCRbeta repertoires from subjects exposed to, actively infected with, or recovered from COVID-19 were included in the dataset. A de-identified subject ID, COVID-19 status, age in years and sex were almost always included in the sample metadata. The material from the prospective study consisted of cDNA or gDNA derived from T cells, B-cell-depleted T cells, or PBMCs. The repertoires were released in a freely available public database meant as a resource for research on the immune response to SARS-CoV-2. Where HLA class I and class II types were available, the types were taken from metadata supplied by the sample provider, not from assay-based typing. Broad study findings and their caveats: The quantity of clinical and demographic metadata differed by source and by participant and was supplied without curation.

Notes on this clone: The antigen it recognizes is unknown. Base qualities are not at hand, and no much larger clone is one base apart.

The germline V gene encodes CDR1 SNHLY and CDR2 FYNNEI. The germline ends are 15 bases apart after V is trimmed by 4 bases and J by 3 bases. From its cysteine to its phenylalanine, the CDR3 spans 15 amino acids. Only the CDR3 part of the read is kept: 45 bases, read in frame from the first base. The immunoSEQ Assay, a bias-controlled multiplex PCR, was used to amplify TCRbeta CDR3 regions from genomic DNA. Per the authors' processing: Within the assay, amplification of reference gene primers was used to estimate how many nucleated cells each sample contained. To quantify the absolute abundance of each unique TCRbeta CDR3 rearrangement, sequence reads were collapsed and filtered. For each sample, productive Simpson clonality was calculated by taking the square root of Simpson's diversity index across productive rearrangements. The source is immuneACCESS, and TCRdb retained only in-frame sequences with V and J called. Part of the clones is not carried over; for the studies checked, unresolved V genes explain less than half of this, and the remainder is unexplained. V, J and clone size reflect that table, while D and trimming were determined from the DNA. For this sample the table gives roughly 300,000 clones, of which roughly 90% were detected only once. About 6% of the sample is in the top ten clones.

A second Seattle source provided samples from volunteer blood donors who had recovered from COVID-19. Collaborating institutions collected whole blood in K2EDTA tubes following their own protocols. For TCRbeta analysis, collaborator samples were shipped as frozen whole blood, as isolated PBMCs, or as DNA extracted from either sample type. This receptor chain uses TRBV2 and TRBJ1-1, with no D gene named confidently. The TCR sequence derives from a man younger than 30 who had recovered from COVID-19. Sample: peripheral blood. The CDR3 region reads CASSARRGDHTEAFF. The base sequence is TGTGCCAGCAGTGCTAGGCGGGGAGATCACACTGAAGCTTTCTTT.